This TCR beta chain was documented in a study of T-cell reconstitution after alpha-beta-depleted transplantation in children. General study findings and limits: The study traced high day-60 TCRbeta diversity in some patients to surviving recipient T cells and thymic progenitors.

This clonotype was counted a few times. Its target is not known. With 4 bases removed from V and 9 bases from J, the gap between germline ends came to 10 bases. Germline V CDR1 and CDR2: DFQATT, SNEGSKA (reference sequence). The CDR3 totals 11 residues. The TCRbeta library incorporated unique molecular identifiers. TCRdb processed the PCR reads anew with MiXCR; each CDR3 protein has one entry. This sample has more than 200,000 distinct CDR3 sequences, with about a quarter found just once. This clonotype was sampled from a girl aged 2 to 10 with Fanconi anemia, due to receive a stem cell transplant. The specimen comprised PBMCs, sampled before TCRalphabeta/CD19-depleted stem cell transplant. The rearrangement uses TRBV20-1 and TRBJ2-1; D might be TRBD1 (5 bases). CDR3 nucleotide sequence: TGCAGTGCTACAGGGTCGGGTGAGCAGTTCTTC. Encoded protein: CSATGSGEQFF.